Listed below are T cell receptor beta chains from one sample, sequenced in a study of T cell responses to AZD1222 COVID-19 vaccine. Clones were read by immunoSEQ multiplex PCR, and TCRdb kept only the in-frame ones, dropping some. This sample has about 120,000 clones, with 80% to 90% found just once. This sample comprised peripheral blood, obtained on day 0 of MenACWY control vaccination. The source of these receptors is an adult in good health. The CDR3 runs from the conserved cysteine through the conserved F or W. Fields, in order: J gene, clone size, D gene, V gene, CDR3 protein, CDR3 DNA. D genes are given only for firm matches. Clone sizes are given selectively: once, few, many, or a class where the clone is expanded.

TRBJ1-1,NA,NA,TRBV4-2,CASSQDPGAMNTEAFF,TGTGCCAGCAGCCAAGACCCCGGGGCCATGAACACTGAAGCTTTCTTT
TRBJ2-7,NA,NA,TRBV11-2,CASSLRLEQYF,TGTGCCAGCAGCTTAAGGCTCGAGCAGTACTTC
TRBJ1-1,NA,NA,TRBV6-2/TRBV6-3,CASSPRRGLNTEAFF,TGTGCCAGCAGTCCCCGCAGAGGGCTGAACACTGAAGCTTTCTTT
TRBJ1-1,NA,NA,TRBV7-2,CASSLPRGTEAFF,TGTGCCAGCAGCTTGCCCAGGGGCACTGAAGCTTTCTTT
TRBJ1-5,NA,TRBD1,TRBV2,CASSTGQGSNQPQHF,TGTGCCAGCAGTACCGGACAGGGGAGCAATCAGCCCCAGCATTTT
TRBJ1-3,NA,TRBD1,TRBV19,CASSIDRANTIYF,TGTGCCAGTAGTATTGACAGGGCGAACACCATATATTTT
TRBJ2-1,NA,TRBD2,TRBV7-3,CASSLTGLAGGYNEQFF,TGTGCCAGCAGCTTAACGGGACTAGCGGGGGGCTACAATGAGCAGTTCTTC
TRBJ2-3,NA,NA,TRBV28,CASSLRGFTDTQYF,TGTGCCAGCAGTTTGAGAGGGTTCACAGATACGCAGTATTTT
TRBJ1-2,NA,TRBD1,TRBV5-1,CASSSRGGSYGYTF,TGCGCCAGCAGCTCCCGAGGGGGCAGCTATGGCTACACCTTC
TRBJ1-6,NA,NA,TRBV20-1,CSASNGPPTYNSPLHF,TGCAGTGCTAGTAATGGCCCCCCAACCTATAATTCACCCCTCCACTTT
TRBJ2-1,NA,TRBD2,TRBV6-2/TRBV6-3,CASNPGLAFNEQFF,TGTGCCAGCAACCCGGGACTAGCGTTTAATGAGCAGTTCTTC
TRBJ2-1,NA,NA,TRBV24-1,CATSDPRPGLSSYNEQFF,TGTGCCACCAGTGATCCAAGACCGGGACTTAGCTCCTACAATGAGCAGTTCTTC
TRBJ2-7,NA,NA,TRBV19,CASSMSGAHHEQYF,TGTGCCAGTAGTATGTCGGGGGCACACCACGAGCAGTACTTC
TRBJ1-2,NA,TRBD1,TRBV27,CASSLGTGVGYTF,TGTGCCAGCAGTTTAGGGACAGGGGTAGGCTACACCTTC
TRBJ2-7,NA,TRBD1,TRBV18,CASSQDRGGYEQYF,TGTGCCAGCTCACAGGACAGGGGTGGATACGAGCAGTACTTC
TRBJ2-7,NA,TRBD2,TRBV7-2,CASSPPSGGASEQYF,TGTGCCAGCAGCCCCCCTAGCGGGGGGGCCTCCGAGCAGTACTTC
TRBJ2-6,NA,NA,TRBV25-1,CASATPGANVLTF,TGTGCCAGTGCAACCCCTGGGGCCAACGTCCTGACTTTC
TRBJ2-7,NA,NA,TRBV9,CASSVGSGQALRGEQYF,TGTGCCAGCAGCGTAGGATCGGGGCAGGCACTGCGAGGGGAGCAGTACTTC
TRBJ2-3,NA,NA,TRBV5-1,CASSLANRPEVADTQYF,TGCGCCAGCAGCTTGGCCAACAGGCCGGAGGTAGCAGATACGCAGTATTTT
TRBJ2-1,NA,TRBD1,TRBV5-1,CASSLPWTGGLNNEQFF,TGCGCCAGCAGCTTGCCCTGGACAGGGGGATTGAACAATGAGCAGTTCTTC
TRBJ2-1,NA,NA,TRBV5-4,CASRSGTNPSSYNEQFF,TGTGCCAGCAGGTCAGGGACGAATCCAAGCTCCTACAATGAGCAGTTCTTC
TRBJ2-3,NA,TRBD2,TRBV15,CATKAQRGVSDTQYF,TGTGCCACCAAGGCCCAGCGGGGGGTCTCGGATACGCAGTATTTT
TRBJ1-3,NA,NA,TRBV28,CASSLGGPSGNTIYF,TGTGCCAGCAGTTTGGGGGGGCCCTCTGGAAACACCATATATTTT
TRBJ2-7,NA,TRBD1,TRBV28,CASSHLGTGISYEQYF,TGTGCCAGCAGCCACCTCGGGACAGGGATCTCCTACGAGCAGTACTTC
TRBJ1-1,NA,NA,TRBV6-2/TRBV6-3,CASSTASAGAFF,TGTGCCAGCAGTACGGCCTCGGCGGGGGCTTTCTTT
TRBJ2-2,NA,TRBD2,TRBV5-1,CASSLLAGGRNTGELFF,TGCGCCAGCAGCTTACTAGCGGGGGGAAGGAACACCGGGGAGCTGTTTTTT
TRBJ1-2,NA,NA,TRBV18,CASSPRNYGYTF,TGTGCCAGCTCACCACGGAACTATGGCTACACCTTC
TRBJ2-3,NA,NA,TRBV7-2,CASSGQLTDTQYF,TGTGCCAGCAGCGGACAGCTCACAGATACGCAGTATTTT
TRBJ2-1,NA,TRBD1,TRBV2,CASSAGGLNNEQFF,TGTGCCAGCAGTGCAGGGGGCCTAAACAATGAGCAGTTCTTC
TRBJ1-1,NA,TRBD1,TRBV27,CASGQGSTEAFF,TGTGCCAGCGGACAGGGGAGTACTGAAGCTTTCTTT
TRBJ1-4,few,NA,TRBV18,CASSGTVGEKLFF,TGTGCCAGCTCAGGGACGGTTGGCGAAAAACTGTTTTTT
TRBJ2-3,NA,NA,TRBV29-1,CSVDMKEGTDTQYF,TGCAGCGTTGACATGAAAGAGGGAACAGATACGCAGTATTTT
TRBJ2-2,NA,NA,TRBV5-1,CASSPRGSTTGELFF,TGCGCCAGCAGCCCCCGGGGCAGTACCACCGGGGAGCTGTTTTTT
TRBJ1-2,NA,TRBD1,TRBV15,CATSFRTGTGYGYTF,TGTGCCACCAGTTTTCGAACCGGGACAGGCTATGGCTACACCTTC
TRBJ1-2,NA,NA,TRBV5-4,CASSFEVYGYTF,TGTGCCAGCAGCTTTGAGGTCTATGGCTACACCTTC